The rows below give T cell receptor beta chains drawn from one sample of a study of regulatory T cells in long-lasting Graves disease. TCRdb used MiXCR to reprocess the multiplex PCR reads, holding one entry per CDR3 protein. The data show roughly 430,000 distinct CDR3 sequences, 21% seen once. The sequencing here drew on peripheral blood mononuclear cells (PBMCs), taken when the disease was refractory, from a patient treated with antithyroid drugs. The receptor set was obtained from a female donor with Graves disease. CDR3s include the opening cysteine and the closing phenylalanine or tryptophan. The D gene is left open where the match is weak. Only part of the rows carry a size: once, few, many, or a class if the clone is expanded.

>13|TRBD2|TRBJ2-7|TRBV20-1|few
CSASITSGYEQYF
TGCAGTGCTAGTATCACTAGCGGATACGAGCAGTACTTC
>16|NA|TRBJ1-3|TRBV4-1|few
CASSQDVVYSGNTIYF
TGCGCCAGCAGCCAAGATGTGGTCTACTCTGGAAACACCATATATTTT
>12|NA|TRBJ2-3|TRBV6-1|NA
CASSVGPDTQYF
TGTGCCAGCAGTGTTGGTCCAGATACGCAGTATTTT
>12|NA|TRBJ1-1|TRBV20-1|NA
CRGTGLNTEAFF
TGCAGGGGGACGGGCTTGAACACTGAAGCTTTCTTT
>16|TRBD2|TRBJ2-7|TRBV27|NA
CASSTILAGGPNEQYF
TGTGCCAGCAGCACCATCTTAGCGGGAGGGCCCAACGAGCAGTACTTC
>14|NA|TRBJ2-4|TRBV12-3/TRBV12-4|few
CASSFSSRRNIQYF
TGTGCCAGCAGTTTTTCTAGTAGGAGAAACATTCAGTACTTC
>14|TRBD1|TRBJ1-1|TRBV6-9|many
CASSDSTGSAEAFF
TGTGCCAGCAGTGATTCGACAGGGTCGGCTGAAGCTTTCTTT
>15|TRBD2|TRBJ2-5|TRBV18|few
CASSPGLAGDGTQYF
TGTGCCAGCTCACCGGGACTAGCGGGAGATGGGACCCAGTACTTC
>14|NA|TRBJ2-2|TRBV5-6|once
CASSLNRMAGELFF
TGTGCCAGCAGCTTGAATAGGATGGCCGGGGAGCTGTTTTTT
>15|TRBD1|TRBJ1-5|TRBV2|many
CASSPQGASNQPQHF
TGTGCCAGCAGCCCACAGGGGGCCAGCAATCAGCCCCAGCATTTT
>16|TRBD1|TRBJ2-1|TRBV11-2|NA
CASSLGAGGSYNEQFF
TGTGCCAGCAGCTTAGGCGCAGGGGGCTCCTACAATGAGCAGTTCTTC
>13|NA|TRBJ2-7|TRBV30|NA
CAWSSSRLGEQYF
TGTGCCTGGAGTTCATCCCGGTTGGGCGAGCAGTACTTC
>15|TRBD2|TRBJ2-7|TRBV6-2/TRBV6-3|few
CASSYRLAGGYEQYF
TGTGCCAGCAGTTACAGACTAGCGGGAGGGTACGAGCAGTACTTC
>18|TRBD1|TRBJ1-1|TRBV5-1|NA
CASGLLPETGVMNTEAFF
TGCGCCAGCGGGCTCCTGCCGGAGACAGGGGTCATGAACACTGAAGCTTTCTTT
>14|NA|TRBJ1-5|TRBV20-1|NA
CSARGGAGNQPQHF
TGCAGTGCTAGAGGGGGGGCAGGTAATCAGCCCCAGCATTTT
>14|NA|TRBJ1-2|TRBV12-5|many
CASGLESTRHGYTF
TGTGCTAGTGGTTTGGAGTCAACCCGACATGGCTACACCTTC
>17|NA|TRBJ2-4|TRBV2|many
CASSELGFTRGKNIQYF
TGTGCCAGCAGTGAACTTGGGTTCACTAGAGGCAAAAACATTCAGTACTTC
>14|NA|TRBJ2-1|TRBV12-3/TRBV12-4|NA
CASSLGGDYNEQFF
TGTGCCAGCAGTTTAGGGGGAGACTACAATGAGCAGTTCTTC
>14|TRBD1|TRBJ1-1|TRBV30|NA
CAWSSGQGASEAFF
TGTGCCTGGAGCTCAGGACAGGGGGCGTCTGAAGCTTTCTTT
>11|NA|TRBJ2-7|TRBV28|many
CASRRGYEQYF
TGTGCCAGCAGGAGGGGATACGAGCAGTACTTC
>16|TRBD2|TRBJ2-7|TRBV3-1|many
CASSRDGTSGSWEQYF
TGTGCCAGCAGCCGGGACGGGACTAGCGGGAGTTGGGAGCAGTACTTC
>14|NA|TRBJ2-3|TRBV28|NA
CASNGLTPTDTQYF
TGTGCCAGCAACGGATTAACTCCCACAGATACGCAGTATTTT
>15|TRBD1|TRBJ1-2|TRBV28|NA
CASRSGTGGGYGYTF
TGTGCCAGCAGGTCCGGGACAGGGGGCGGATATGGCTACACCTTC
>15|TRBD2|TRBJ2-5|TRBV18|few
CASSLLAGGTETQYF
TGTGCCAGCTCACTACTAGCGGGAGGCACGGAGACCCAGTACTTC
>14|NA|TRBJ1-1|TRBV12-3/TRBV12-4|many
CASKEREGGTEAFF
TGTGCCAGCAAAGAAAGGGAGGGAGGTACTGAAGCTTTCTTT
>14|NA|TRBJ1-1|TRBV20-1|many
CSARVGGAGTEAFF
TGCAGTGCTAGAGTCGGGGGCGCGGGTACTGAAGCTTTCTTT
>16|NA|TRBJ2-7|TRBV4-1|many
CASSQGRLGGPYEQYF
TGCGCCAGCAGCCAAGGAAGACTGGGCGGCCCTTACGAGCAGTACTTC
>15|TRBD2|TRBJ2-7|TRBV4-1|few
CASSQDTSGSYEQYF
TGCGCCAGCAGCCAAGATACTAGCGGGAGCTACGAGCAGTACTTC
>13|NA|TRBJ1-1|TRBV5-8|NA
CASSLRGAAEAFF
TGTGCCAGCAGCCTAAGGGGGGCGGCTGAAGCTTTCTTT
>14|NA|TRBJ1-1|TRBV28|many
CASSLSGMNTEAFF
TGTGCCAGCAGTTTATCAGGGATGAACACTGAAGCTTTCTTT
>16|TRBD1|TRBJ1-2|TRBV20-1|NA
CSARDGQGRLTNGYTF
TGCAGTGCTAGAGATGGACAGGGGAGGTTGACGAATGGCTACACCTTC
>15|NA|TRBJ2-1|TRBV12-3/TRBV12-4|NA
CASSEQVYSYNEQFF
TGTGCCAGCAGTGAACAAGTATACTCCTACAATGAGCAGTTCTTC
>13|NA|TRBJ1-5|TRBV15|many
CATSRGLSQPQHF
TGTGCCACCAGCAGAGGTTTGAGTCAGCCCCAGCATTTT
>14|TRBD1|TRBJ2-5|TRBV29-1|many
CSVYPGGDQETQYF
TGCAGCGTTTACCCAGGGGGCGACCAAGAGACCCAGTACTTC
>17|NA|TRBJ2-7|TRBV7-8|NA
CASSVPPGNADSYEQYF
TGTGCCAGCAGCGTACCACCGGGTAATGCCGATTCCTACGAGCAGTACTTC
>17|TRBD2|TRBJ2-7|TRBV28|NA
CASSLRTSGRRADEQYF
TGTGCCAGCAGTTTAAGGACTAGCGGGAGGAGGGCGGACGAGCAGTACTTC
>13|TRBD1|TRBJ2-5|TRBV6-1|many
CASIWTGSGTQYF
TGTGCCAGCATCTGGACAGGTTCGGGGACCCAGTACTTC
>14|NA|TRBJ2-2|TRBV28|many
CASSLLRSTGELFF
TGTGCCAGCAGTTTACTTAGATCCACCGGGGAGCTGTTTTTT
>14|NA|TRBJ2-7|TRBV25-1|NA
CASITIAAHYEQYF
TGTGCCAGCATCACTATAGCGGCACACTACGAGCAGTACTTC
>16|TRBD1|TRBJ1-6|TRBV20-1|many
CSASATGGSYNSPLHF
TGCAGTGCTAGTGCGACAGGGGGCTCCTATAATTCACCCCTCCACTTT
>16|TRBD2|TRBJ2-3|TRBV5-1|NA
CASSLASGRSTDTQYF
TGCGCCAGCAGCTTGGCTAGCGGGCGGAGCACAGATACGCAGTATTTT
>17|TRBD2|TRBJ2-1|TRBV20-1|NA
CSASSRGVAKSYNEQFF
TGCAGTGCTAGTTCGCGGGGGGTAGCGAAATCCTACAATGAGCAGTTCTTC
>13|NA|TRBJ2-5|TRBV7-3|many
CASSPQFLETQYF
TGTGCCAGCAGCCCCCAGTTTCTGGAGACCCAGTACTTC
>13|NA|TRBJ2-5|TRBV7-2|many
CASSLPGQETQYF
TGTGCCAGCAGCTTACCCGGTCAAGAGACCCAGTACTTC
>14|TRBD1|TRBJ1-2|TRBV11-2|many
CASSLGQGAGGYTF
TGTGCCAGCAGTTTGGGACAGGGGGCAGGAGGCTACACCTTC
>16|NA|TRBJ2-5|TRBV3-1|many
CASSQEVERYQETQYF
TGTGCCAGCAGCCAAGAGGTTGAGCGGTACCAAGAGACCCAGTACTTC
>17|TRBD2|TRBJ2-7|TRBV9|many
CASSVSASGSGAYEQYF
TGTGCCAGCAGCGTAAGCGCTAGCGGGAGTGGGGCCTACGAGCAGTACTTC
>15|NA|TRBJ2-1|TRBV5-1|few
CASSGGETSYNEQFF
TGCGCCAGCAGCGGGGGCGAGACTTCCTACAATGAGCAGTTCTTC
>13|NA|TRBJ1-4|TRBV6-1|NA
CASSPTGGEKLFF
TGTGCCAGCAGTCCCACTGGGGGGGAAAAACTGTTTTTT
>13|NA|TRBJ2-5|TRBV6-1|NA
CASNKWGHKIGDF
TGTGCCAGCAACAAATGGGGACACAAGATCGGAGACTTC
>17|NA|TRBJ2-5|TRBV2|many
CASSEAVEETNQETQYF
TGTGCCAGCAGTGAAGCAGTAGAGGAAACCAACCAAGAGACCCAGTACTTC
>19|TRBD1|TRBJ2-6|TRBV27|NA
CASRTMRTGLTPGANVLTF
TGTGCCAGCAGGACTATGAGGACAGGGTTAACACCTGGGGCCAACGTCCTGACTTTC
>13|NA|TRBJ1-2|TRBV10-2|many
CASSETGAYGYTF
TGCGCCAGCAGTGAAACAGGAGCCTATGGCTACACCTTC
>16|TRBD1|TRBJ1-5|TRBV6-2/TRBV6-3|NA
CASSEKQGARNQPQHF
TGTGCCAGCAGTGAGAAACAGGGGGCACGAAATCAGCCCCAGCATTTT
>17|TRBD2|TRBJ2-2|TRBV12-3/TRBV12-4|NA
CASSSGLAGGGAGELFF
TGTGCCAGCAGTTCCGGACTAGCGGGAGGGGGCGCCGGGGAGCTGTTTTTT
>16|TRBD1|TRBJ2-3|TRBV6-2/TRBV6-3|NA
CASRTSVGQWTDTQYF
TGTGCCAGCAGAACGAGCGTGGGACAGTGGACAGATACGCAGTATTTT
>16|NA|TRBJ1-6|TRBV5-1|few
CASSLSASSYNSPLHF
TGCGCCAGCAGCTTGTCGGCTAGCTCCTATAATTCACCCCTCCACTTT
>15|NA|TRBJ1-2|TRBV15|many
CATSRDRGENYGYTF
TGTGCCACCAGCAGAGATAGGGGAGAAAACTATGGCTACACCTTC
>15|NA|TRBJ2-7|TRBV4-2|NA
CASSQADGSSYEQYF
TGTGCCAGCAGCCAAGCCGACGGGAGCTCCTACGAGCAGTACTTC
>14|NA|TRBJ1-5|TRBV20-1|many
CSARGSVSNQPQHF
TGCAGTGCTAGAGGGTCAGTTAGCAATCAGCCCCAGCATTTT